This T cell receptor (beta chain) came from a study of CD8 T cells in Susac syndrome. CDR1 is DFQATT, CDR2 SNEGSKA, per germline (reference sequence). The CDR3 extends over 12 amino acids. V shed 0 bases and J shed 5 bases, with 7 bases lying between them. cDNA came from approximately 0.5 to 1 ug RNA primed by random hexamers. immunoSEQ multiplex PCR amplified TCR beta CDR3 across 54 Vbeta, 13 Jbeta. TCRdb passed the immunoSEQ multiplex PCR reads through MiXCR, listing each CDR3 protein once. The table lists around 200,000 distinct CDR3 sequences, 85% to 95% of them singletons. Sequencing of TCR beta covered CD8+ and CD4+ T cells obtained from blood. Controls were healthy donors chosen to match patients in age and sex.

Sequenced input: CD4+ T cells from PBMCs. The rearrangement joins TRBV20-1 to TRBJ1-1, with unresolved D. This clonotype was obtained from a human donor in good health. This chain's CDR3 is CSARDPSTEAFF. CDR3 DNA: TGCAGTGCTAGAGATCCTTCGACTGAAGCTTTCTTT.